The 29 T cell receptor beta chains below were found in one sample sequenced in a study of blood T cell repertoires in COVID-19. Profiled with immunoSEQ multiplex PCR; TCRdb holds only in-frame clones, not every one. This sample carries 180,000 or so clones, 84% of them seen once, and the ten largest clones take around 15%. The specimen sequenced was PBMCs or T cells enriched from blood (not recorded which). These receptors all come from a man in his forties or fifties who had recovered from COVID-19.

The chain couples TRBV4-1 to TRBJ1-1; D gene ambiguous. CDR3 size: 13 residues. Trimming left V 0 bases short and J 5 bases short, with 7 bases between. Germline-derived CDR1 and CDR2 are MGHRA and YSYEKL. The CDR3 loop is CASSQDPRTEAFF. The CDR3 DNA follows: TGCGCCAGCAGCCAAGATCCCCGGACTGAAGCTTTCTTT.

The chain's CDR3 is CASSLVRNSPLHF. In nucleotides, the CDR3 is TGTGCCAGCAGTTTAGTGAGAAATTCACCCCTCCACTTT. The chain recombines TRBV12-3 or TRBV12-4 with TRBJ1-6; D unclear. The V end lost 1 base, the J end lost 7 bases, and 5 bases lay between the germline ends. CDR3 size: 13 residues.

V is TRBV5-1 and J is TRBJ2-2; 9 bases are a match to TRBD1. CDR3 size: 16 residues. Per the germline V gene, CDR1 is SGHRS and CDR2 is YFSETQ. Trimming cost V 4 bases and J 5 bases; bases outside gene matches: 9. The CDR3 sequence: CASSPRTGARTGELFF. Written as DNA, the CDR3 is TGCGCCAGCAGCCCCCGGACAGGGGCCCGAACCGGGGAGCTGTTTTTT.

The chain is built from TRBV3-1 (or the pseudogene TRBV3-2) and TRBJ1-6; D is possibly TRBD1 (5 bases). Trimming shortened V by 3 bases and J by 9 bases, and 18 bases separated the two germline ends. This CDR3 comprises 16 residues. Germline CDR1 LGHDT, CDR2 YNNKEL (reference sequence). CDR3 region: CASSHSQTLRVSPLHF. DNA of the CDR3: TGTGCCAGCAGCCATTCTCAAACACTCAGGGTTTCACCCCTCCACTTT.

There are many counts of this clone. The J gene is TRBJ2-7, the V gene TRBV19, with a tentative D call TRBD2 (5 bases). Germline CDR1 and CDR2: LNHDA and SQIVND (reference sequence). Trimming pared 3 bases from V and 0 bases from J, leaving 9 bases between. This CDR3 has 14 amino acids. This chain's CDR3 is CASSMISDSYEQYF. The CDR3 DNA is TGTGCCAGTAGTATGATTAGCGACTCCTACGAGCAGTACTTC.

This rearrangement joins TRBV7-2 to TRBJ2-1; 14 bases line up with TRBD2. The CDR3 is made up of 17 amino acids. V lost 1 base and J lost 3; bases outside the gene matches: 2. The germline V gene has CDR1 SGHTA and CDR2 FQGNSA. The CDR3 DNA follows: TGTGCCAGCAGCTTAGAGGGGACTAGCGGGGGCTACAATGAGCAGTTCTTC. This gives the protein CASSLEGTSGGYNEQFF. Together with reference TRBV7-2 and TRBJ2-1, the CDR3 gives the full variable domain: GAGVSQSPSNKVTEKGKDVELRCDPISGHTALYWYRQSLGQGLEFLIYFQGNSAPDKSGLPSDRFSAERTGGSVSTLTIQRTQQEDSAVYLCASSLEGTSGGYNEQFFGPGTRLTVL.

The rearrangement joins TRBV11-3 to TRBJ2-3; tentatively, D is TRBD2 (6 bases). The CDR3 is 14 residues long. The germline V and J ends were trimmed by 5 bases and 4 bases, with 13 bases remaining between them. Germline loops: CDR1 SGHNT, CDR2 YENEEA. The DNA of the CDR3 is TGTGCCAGCAGCGTGTCTAGCGCAGCAGATACGCAGTATTTT. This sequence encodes CASSVSSAADTQYF.

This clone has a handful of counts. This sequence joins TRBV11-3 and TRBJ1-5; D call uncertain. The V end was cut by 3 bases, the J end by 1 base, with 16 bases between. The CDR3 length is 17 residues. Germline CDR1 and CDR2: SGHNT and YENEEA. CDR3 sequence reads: CASSFLRAGRSNQPQHF. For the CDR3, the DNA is TGTGCCAGCAGCTTCCTGAGAGCGGGAAGGAGCAATCAGCCCCAGCATTTT.

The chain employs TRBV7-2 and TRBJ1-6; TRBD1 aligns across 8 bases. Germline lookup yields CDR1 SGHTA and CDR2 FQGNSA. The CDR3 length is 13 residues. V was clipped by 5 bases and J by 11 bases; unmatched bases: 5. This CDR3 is CASSRQGRAPLHF. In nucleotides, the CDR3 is TGTGCCAGCAGCAGACAGGGGAGGGCACCCCTCCACTTT.

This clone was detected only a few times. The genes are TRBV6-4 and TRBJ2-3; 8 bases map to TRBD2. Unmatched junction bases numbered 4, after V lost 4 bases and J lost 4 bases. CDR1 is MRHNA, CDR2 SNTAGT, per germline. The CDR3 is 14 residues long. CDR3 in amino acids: CASSAGGHPDTQYF. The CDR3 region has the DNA TGTGCCAGCAGTGCGGGGGGGCACCCAGATACGCAGTATTTT.

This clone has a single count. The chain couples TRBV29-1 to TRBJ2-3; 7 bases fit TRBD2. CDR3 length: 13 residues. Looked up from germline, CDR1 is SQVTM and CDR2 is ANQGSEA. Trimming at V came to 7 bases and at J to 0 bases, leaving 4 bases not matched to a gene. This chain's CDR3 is CSASGGSTDTQYF. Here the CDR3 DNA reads TGCAGCGCCTCGGGGGGAAGCACAGATACGCAGTATTTT.

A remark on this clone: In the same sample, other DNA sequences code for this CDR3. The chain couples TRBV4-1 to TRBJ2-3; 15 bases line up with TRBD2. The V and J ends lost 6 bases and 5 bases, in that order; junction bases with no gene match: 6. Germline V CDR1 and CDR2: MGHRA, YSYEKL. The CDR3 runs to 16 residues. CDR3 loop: CASSRTSGGAEDTQYF. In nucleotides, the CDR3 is TGCGCCAGCAGTCGGACTAGCGGGGGGGCCGAAGATACGCAGTATTTT.

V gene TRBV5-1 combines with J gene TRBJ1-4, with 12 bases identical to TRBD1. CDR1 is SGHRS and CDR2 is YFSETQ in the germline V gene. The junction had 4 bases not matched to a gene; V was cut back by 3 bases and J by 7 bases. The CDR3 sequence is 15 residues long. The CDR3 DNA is TGCGCCAGCAGCTATCAGGGACAGGGGGCTGAAAAACTGTTTTTT. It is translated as CASSYQGQGAEKLFF.

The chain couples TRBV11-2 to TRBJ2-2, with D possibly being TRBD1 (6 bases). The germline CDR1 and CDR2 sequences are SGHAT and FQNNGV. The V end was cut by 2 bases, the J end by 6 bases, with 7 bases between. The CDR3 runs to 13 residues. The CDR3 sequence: CASSLTGSGELFF. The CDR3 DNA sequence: TGTGCCAGCAGCTTAACAGGGTCCGGGGAGCTGTTTTTT.

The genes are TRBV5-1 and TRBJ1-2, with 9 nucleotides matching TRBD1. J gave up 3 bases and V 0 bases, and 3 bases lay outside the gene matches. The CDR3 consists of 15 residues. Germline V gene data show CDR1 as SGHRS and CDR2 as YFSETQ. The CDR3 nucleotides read TGCGCCAGCAGCTTGGAGGACAGGGGATACTATGGCTACACCTTC. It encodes CASSLEDRGYYGYTF.

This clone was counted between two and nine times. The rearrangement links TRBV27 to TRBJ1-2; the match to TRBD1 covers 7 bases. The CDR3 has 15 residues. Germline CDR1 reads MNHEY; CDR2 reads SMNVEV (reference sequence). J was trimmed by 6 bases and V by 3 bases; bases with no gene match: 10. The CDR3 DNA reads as TGTGCCAGCAGTTTGGCAGGGGGGAGCGTTGATGGCTACACCTTC. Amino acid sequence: CASSLAGGSVDGYTF.

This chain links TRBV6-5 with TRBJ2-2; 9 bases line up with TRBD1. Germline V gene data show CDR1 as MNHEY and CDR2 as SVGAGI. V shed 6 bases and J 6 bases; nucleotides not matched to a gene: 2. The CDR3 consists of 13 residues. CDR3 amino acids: CASRRQGAGELFF. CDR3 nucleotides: TGTGCCAGCAGGAGACAGGGGGCCGGGGAGCTGTTTTTT.

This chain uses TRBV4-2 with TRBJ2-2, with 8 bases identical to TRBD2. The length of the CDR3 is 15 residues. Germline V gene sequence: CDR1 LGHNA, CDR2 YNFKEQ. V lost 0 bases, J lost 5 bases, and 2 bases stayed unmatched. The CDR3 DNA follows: TGTGCCAGCAGCCAAGAACGCGGGGGGACCGGGGAGCTGTTTTTT. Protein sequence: CASSQERGGTGELFF.

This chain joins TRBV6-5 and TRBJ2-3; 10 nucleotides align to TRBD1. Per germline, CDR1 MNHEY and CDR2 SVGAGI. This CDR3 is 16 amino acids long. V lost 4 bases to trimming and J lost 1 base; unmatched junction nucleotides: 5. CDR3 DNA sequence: TGTGCCAGCAGTTCAGACAGGGGGCGTGGCACAGATACGCAGTATTTT. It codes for CASSSDRGRGTDTQYF.

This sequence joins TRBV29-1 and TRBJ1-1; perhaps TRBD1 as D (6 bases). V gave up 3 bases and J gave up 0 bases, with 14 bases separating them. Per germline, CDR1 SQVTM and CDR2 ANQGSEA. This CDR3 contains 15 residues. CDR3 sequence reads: CSVDLPGQMNTEAFF. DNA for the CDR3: TGCAGCGTTGATTTACCGGGACAAATGAACACTGAAGCTTTCTTT.

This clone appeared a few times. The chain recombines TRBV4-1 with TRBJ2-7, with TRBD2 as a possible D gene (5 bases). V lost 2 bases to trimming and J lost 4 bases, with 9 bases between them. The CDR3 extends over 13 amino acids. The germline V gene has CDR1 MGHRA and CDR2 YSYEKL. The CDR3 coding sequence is TGCGCCAGCAGCCAACAGGCGGGTTACGAGCAGTACTTC. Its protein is CASSQQAGYEQYF.

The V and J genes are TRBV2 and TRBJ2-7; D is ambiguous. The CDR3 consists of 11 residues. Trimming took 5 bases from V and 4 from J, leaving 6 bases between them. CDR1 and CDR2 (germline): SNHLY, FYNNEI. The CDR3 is CASSRTYEQYF. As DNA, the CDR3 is TGTGCCAGCAGTCGTACATACGAGCAGTACTTC.

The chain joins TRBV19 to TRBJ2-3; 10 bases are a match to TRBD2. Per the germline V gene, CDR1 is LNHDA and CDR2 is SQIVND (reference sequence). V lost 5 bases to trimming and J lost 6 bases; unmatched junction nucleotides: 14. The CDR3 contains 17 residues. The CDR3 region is CASSPPIAGGLVDTQYF. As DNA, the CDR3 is TGTGCCAGTAGTCCCCCCATAGCGGGGGGCCTAGTGGATACGCAGTATTTT.

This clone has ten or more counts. CDR3 sequence: CASSLQDRASTQYF. CDR3 nucleotide sequence: TGTGCCAGCAGTTTACAGGACAGGGCTTCGACCCAGTACTTC. The chain uses TRBV27 and TRBJ2-5, with 8 bases fitting TRBD1. After removal of 2 bases from V and 7 bases from J, the junction contained 6 bases not matched to a gene. The CDR3 has 14 residues. Germline-derived CDR1 and CDR2 are MNHEY and SMNVEV (reference sequence).

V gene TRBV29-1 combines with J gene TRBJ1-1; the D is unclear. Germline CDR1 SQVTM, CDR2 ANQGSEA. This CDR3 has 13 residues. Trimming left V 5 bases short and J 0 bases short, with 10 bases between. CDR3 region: CSVFLSLNTEAFF. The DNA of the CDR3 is TGCAGCGTTTTTCTGAGTTTGAACACTGAAGCTTTCTTT.

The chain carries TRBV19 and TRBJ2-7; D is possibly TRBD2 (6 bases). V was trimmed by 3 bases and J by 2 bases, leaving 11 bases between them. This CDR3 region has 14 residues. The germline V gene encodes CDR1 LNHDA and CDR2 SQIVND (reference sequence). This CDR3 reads CASSIPGETYEQYF. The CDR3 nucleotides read TGTGCCAGTAGTATTCCGGGGGAGACCTACGAGCAGTACTTC.

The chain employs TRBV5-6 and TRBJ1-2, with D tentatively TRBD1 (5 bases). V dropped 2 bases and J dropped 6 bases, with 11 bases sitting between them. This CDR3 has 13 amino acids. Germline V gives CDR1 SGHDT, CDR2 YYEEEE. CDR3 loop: CASSFRGGNGYTF. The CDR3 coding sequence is TGTGCCAGCAGCTTCCGTGGGGGGAATGGCTACACCTTC. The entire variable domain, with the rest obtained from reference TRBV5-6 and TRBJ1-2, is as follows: DAGVTQSPTHLIKTRGQQVTLRCSPKSGHDTVSWYQQALGQGPQFIFQYYEEEERQRGNFPDRFSGHQFPNYSSELNVNALLLGDSALYLCASSFRGGNGYTFGSGTRLTVV.

CDR3 loop: CASSPRPGRGGGETQYF. The CDR3 nucleotides read TGCGCCAGCAGCCCCCGGCCGGGGCGGGGGGGCGGTGAGACCCAGTACTTC. V is TRBV4-1 and J is TRBJ2-5, with 9 bases fitting TRBD2. CDR1 is MGHRA, CDR2 YSYEKL, per germline. This CDR3 has 17 amino acids. The J segment lost 5 bases and the V segment lost 4 bases, leaving 14 bases of the junction unmatched.

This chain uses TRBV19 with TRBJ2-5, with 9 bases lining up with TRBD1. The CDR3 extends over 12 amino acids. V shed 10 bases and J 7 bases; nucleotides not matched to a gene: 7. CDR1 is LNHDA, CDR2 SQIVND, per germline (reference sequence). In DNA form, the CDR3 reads TGTGCCACCGGGACAGGGCCTTCGACCCAGTACTTC. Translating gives CATGTGPSTQYF.